What follows is one T cell receptor beta chain and its context. Its antigen remains unidentified. This entry comes from a study of T cell responses to AZD1222 COVID-19 vaccine. Study-level points and caveats: The donor group comprised mostly white British people and more females; the analysis possibly underestimated clonal diversity.

Clones were sequenced by immunoSEQ multiplex PCR, and TCRdb holds only the in-frame ones, with some missing. This sample has about 100,000 clones, with approximately 90% found just once. The V end lost 4 bases, the J end lost 4 bases, and 16 bases lay between the germline ends. Germline lookup yields CDR1 KGHDR and CDR2 SFDVKD. This CDR3 contains 16 residues. V usage is TRBV24-1 and J usage is TRBJ1-5, with D possibly matching TRBD1 (6 bases). Sequenced material: peripheral blood, taken 28 days after the second AZD1222 dose. This sequence originates from an adult who received the AZD1222 COVID-19 vaccine. The CDR3 DNA sequence: TGTGCCACCAGTGACTCATCAGGGGTGGGGAATCAGCCCCAGCATTTT. Its protein is CATSDSSGVGNQPQHF.